This TCR beta chain was identified during a study of CD8+CD57+ T cells in acquired aplastic anemia. Study context: CD4+ and CD8+ cells, once sorted, gave DNA averaging about 3 ug. Study-wide points: Patients had around 30 CD8+ CDR3 sequences in common with controls (the shared set).

CDR3 and TCR beta VDJ profiling relied on genomic DNA as the template. A single record per CDR3 protein comes from TCRdb applying MiXCR to the reads. The table lists under 350,000 distinct CDR3 sequences, about three fifths of them singletons. This CDR3 has 13 residues. CDR1 is LNHDA and CDR2 is SQIVND in the germline V gene (reference sequence). With regard to this clonotype: Its antigen remains unknown.

An expansion of CD8+CD57+ cells by flow cytometry had been shown in patients chosen for sequencing. Input material: sorted CD4+, CD8+, or CD8+CD57+ T cells (not recorded which) from PBMCs. V usage is TRBV19 and J usage is TRBJ2-3; D not certain. The J call is doubtful: the DNA matches TRBJ1-5 better. This sequence was found in a human donor with aplastic anemia. The CDR3: CASSIARWDTQHF. As DNA, the CDR3 is TGTGCCAGTAGTATAGCCAGATGGGATACGCAGCATTTT.